This T cell receptor (beta chain) was sequenced in a study of blood T cell repertoires in COVID-19. Clones were sequenced by immunoSEQ multiplex PCR, and TCRdb holds only the in-frame ones, with some missing. The data show roughly 260,000 clones, about nine tenths seen once. The sequencing input was peripheral blood. The sequence was collected from a woman aged 45-65 years who had recovered from COVID-19.

This CDR3 reads CASSIAGRPQETQYF. The CDR3 DNA sequence: TGTGCCAGTAGTATAGCGGGAAGACCTCAAGAGACCCAGTACTTC. The chain is built from TRBV19 and TRBJ2-5; the D gene is possibly TRBD2 (5 bases). Germline V gene lookup returns CDR1 LNHDA and CDR2 SQIVND (reference sequence). V lost 1 base and J 2 bases, leaving 11 bases between the germline ends. This CDR3 comprises 15 residues.